The 20 T cell receptor beta chains presented below share a single source sample, sequenced in a study of cytotoxic CD8 clonotypes in ibrutinib-treated CLL. The repertoire was sequenced with immunoSEQ multiplex PCR; TCRdb's copy has only in-frame clones and lacks some. Here the sample spans approximately 330,000 clones, almost 80% being singletons. The sequencing here drew on PBMCs, taken before ibrutinib treatment. These receptors came from a human donor with chronic lymphocytic leukemia.

The chain combines TRBV21-1 with TRBJ2-1; TRBD2, the table's D call, was not compared with the DNA. TRBV21-1 is designated a pseudogene. The CDR3 sequence is 22 residues long. The CDR3 DNA reads as TGTGCCAGCAGCATACCGGGACAGGGGGCGAGGGTAGCGGGAGAATTTTACAATGAGCAGTTCTTC. Translating gives CASSIPGQGARVAGEFYNEQFF.

This chain's CDR3 is CASSLVGGNTGELFF. The CDR3 bases are TGTGCCAGCAGCTTAGTCGGCGGGAACACCGGGGAGCTGTTTTTT. The V gene is TRBV7-8, the J gene TRBJ2-2; no firm D call. In germline, CDR1 is SGHVS, CDR2 FQNEAQ. Trimming took off 1 base at V and 1 base at J, with 7 bases between the two ends. The CDR3 has 15 amino acids.

This clone was seen a single time. The V and J genes are TRBV7-8 and TRBJ2-7; 10 nucleotides line up with TRBD2. The CDR3 is 15 residues long. With 1 base clipped from V and 9 bases from J, the junction kept 9 bases outside the gene matches. CDR1 SGHVS and CDR2 FQNEAQ come from the germline V gene. Written as DNA, the CDR3 is TGTGCCAGCAGCTTAGGCCCCCTAGCGGGAGCGGCGCAGTACTTC. This codes for CASSLGPLAGAAQYF.

The chain links TRBV4-3 to TRBJ2-1; maybe TRBD1 (8 bases). CDR1 is LGHNA, CDR2 YSLEER, per germline. This CDR3 region has 18 residues. The ends were cut back, 3 bases at V and 7 bases at J, with 25 bases in the middle. The DNA of the CDR3 is TGCGCCAGCAGCCACCACAGGGGGAGGGACAGGTCGTGGAATGAGCAGTTCTTC. Its protein is CASSHHRGRDRSWNEQFF.

This chain connects TRBV2 to TRBJ1-1; TRBD1 matches 7 bases. CDR3 size: 14 residues. Per the germline V gene, CDR1 is SNHLY and CDR2 is FYNNEI. With 4 bases clipped from V and 1 base from J, the junction kept 3 bases outside the gene matches. In nucleotides, the CDR3 is TGTGCCAGCAGTGTGTGGACAGGGAACACTGAAGCTTTCTTT. Its translation is CASSVWTGNTEAFF.

V is TRBV5-1 and J is TRBJ2-3; 16 bases are a match to TRBD2. The CDR3 loop spans 20 amino acids. The J segment lost 0 bases and the V segment lost 4 bases, leaving 11 bases of the junction unmatched. The germline CDR1 and CDR2 sequences are SGHRS and YFSETQ. CDR3 bases: TGCGCCAGCAGCCCTCTCCCCGGGACTAGCGGGAGGGCTAGCACAGATACGCAGTATTTT. It yields the protein CASSPLPGTSGRASTDTQYF.

The chain uses TRBV5-1 and TRBJ2-1; 8 bases map to TRBD2. CDR1 SGHRS and CDR2 YFSETQ come from the germline V gene. V was pared by 7 bases and J by 4 bases, with 7 bases of the junction left unmatched. This CDR3 spans 14 amino acids. As DNA, the CDR3 is TGCGCCAGCTGCCCGACTAGCGTGTACAATGAGCAGTTCTTC. Residues: CASCPTSVYNEQFF.

The CDR3 region is CSVWEQSYEQYF. DNA for the CDR3: TGCAGCGTCTGGGAACAATCCTACGAGCAGTACTTC. This chain joins TRBV29-1 and TRBJ2-7; the D is unclear. The germline V and J ends were trimmed by 6 bases and 1 base, with 10 bases remaining between them. Per germline, CDR1 SQVTM and CDR2 ANQGSEA. This CDR3 has 12 residues.

The rearrangement uses TRBV6-6 and TRBJ2-5; unclear D gene. The germline V and J ends were trimmed by 2 bases and 4 bases, with 8 bases remaining between them. CDR3 length: 13 residues. Germline-derived CDR1 and CDR2 are MNHNY and SVGAGI (reference sequence). DNA for the CDR3: TGTGCCAGCAGTTACGGGTTATCAGAGACCCAGTACTTC. Encoded protein: CASSYGLSETQYF.

The chain employs TRBV27 and TRBJ2-2, with D tentatively TRBD1 or TRBD2 (5 bases each). This CDR3 comprises 17 residues. From germline, CDR1 is MNHEY and CDR2 SMNVEV (reference sequence). Trimming took 0 bases from V and 1 from J, leaving 12 bases between them. Written as DNA, the CDR3 is TGTGCCAGCAGTTTATCATGGGGGACGGTGAACACCGGGGAGCTGTTTTTT. Protein product: CASSLSWGTVNTGELFF.

This clone was recorded only once. The CDR3 region has the DNA TGTGCCAGCAGCTTGGATTTTCGGGGGAGTCCCTCCTACGAGCAGTACTTC. This translates into CASSLDFRGSPSYEQYF. This chain links TRBV5-6 with TRBJ2-7, with a tentative D call TRBD2 (6 bases). V lost 0 bases and J lost 0, with 16 bases in between. CDR1 is SGHDT and CDR2 is YYEEEE in the germline V gene. This CDR3 contains 17 residues.

The chain is built from TRBV28 and TRBJ1-4; D unresolved. CDR3 size: 15 residues. V dropped 6 bases and J dropped 3 bases, with 14 bases sitting between them. Germline assignment: CDR1 MDHEN and CDR2 SYDVKM. CDR3 sequence reads: CASRPVRFANEKLFF. CDR3 sequence (DNA): TGTGCCAGCAGACCGGTTCGGTTCGCTAATGAAAAACTGTTTTTT.

The chain joins TRBV19 to TRBJ1-3; D might be TRBD1 (5 bases). V lost 3 bases and J lost 4, with 10 bases in between. From germline, CDR1 is LNHDA and CDR2 SQIVND (reference sequence). The CDR3 extends over 14 amino acids. This CDR3 reads CASSIGGSGNTIYF. The CDR3 DNA is TGTGCCAGTAGTATCGGGGGGTCCGGAAACACCATATATTTT.

The rearrangement links TRBV9 to TRBJ2-7, with D tentatively TRBD1 (5 bases). Trimming left V 4 bases short and J 2 bases short, with 19 bases between. The CDR3 loop spans 16 amino acids. From germline, CDR1 is SGDLS and CDR2 YYNGEE. CDR3 DNA sequence: TGTGCCAGCAGCAACACCCCAAGCGACAGACCCTACGAGCAGTACTTC. Protein sequence: CASSNTPSDRPYEQYF.

This chain uses TRBV6-5 with TRBJ2-7; D might be TRBD1 (5 bases). Germline assignment: CDR1 MNHEY and CDR2 SVGAGI. The germline V and J ends were trimmed by 7 bases and 2 bases, with 12 bases remaining between them. The CDR3 runs 13 residues. The CDR3 nucleotides read TGTGCCAGCAAACGCCAGGGAACCTACGAGCAGTACTTC. It yields the protein CASKRQGTYEQYF.

The rearrangement joins TRBV4-3 to TRBJ2-2, with TRBD2 matching 11 bases. CDR1 and CDR2 (germline): LGHNA, YSLEER. Trimming cost V 1 base and J 8 bases; bases outside gene matches: 12. The CDR3 length is 18 residues. Here the CDR3 reads CASSQALSGTSGWGELFF. CDR3 nucleotide sequence: TGCGCCAGCAGCCAAGCCCTCTCCGGGACTAGCGGTTGGGGGGAGCTGTTTTTT.

This clone was counted many times. This chain links TRBV28 with TRBJ2-7; D call uncertain. This CDR3 is 17 amino acids long. With 2 bases removed from V and 3 bases from J, the gap between germline ends came to 20 bases. The germline V gene encodes CDR1 MDHEN and CDR2 SYDVKM. This CDR3 reads CASSLEFLPELNYEQYF. The CDR3 DNA sequence: TGTGCCAGCAGTTTAGAGTTCCTGCCGGAGTTAAACTACGAGCAGTACTTC. Full variable domain (missing parts from reference TRBV28 and TRBJ2-7): DVKVTQSSRYLVKRTGEKVFLECVQDMDHENMFWYRQDPGLGLRLIYFSYDVKMKEKGDIPEGYSVSREKKERFSLILESASTNQTSMYLCASSLEFLPELNYEQYFGPGTRLTVT.

The chain carries TRBV6-6 and TRBJ1-3; D not resolved. Deletions cut 0 bases from V and 8 bases from J, with 17 bases between. The CDR3 is made up of 16 amino acids. Germline V gives CDR1 MNHNY, CDR2 SVGAGI (reference sequence). This CDR3 reads CASSYSSSSTGYTIYF. The CDR3 bases are TGTGCCAGCAGTTACTCGAGTTCGTCGACCGGGTACACCATATATTTT.

This chain connects TRBV18 to TRBJ2-7; 11 bases match TRBD1. V lost 2 bases to trimming and J lost 0 bases; unmatched junction nucleotides: 0. Germline CDR1 KGHSH, CDR2 LQKENI. The CDR3 length is 15 residues. The CDR3 protein is CASSPGTGGSYEQYF. DNA of the CDR3: TGTGCCAGCTCACCAGGGACAGGGGGCTCCTACGAGCAGTACTTC.

The count of this clone is one. The CDR3 DNA follows: TGTGCCAGTAGTATTGGGCCAGGTGTTATCAACGTCCTGACTTTC. As protein: CASSIGPGVINVLTF. The rearrangement uses TRBV19 and TRBJ2-6; no reliable D call. With 3 bases removed from V and 9 bases from J, the gap between germline ends came to 15 bases. CDR3 length equals 15 residues. CDR1 is LNHDA and CDR2 is SQIVND in the germline V gene (reference sequence).